The rows below give T cell receptor beta chains drawn from one sample of a study of blood T cells in healthy people across ages. TCRdb ran MiXCR on the 5' RACE reads and lists one entry per CDR3 protein. Here the sample spans 1.5 million to 2 million distinct CDR3 sequences, just under 50% being singletons. What was sequenced was blood. These receptors were collected from a woman aged 40 to 49 in good health. Both conserved end residues are part of each CDR3. The D gene is left open where the match is weak. The size field is filled for only some rows; it gives once, few, many or a size class.

j_call d_call clone_size v_call cdr3_aa cdr3_nt
TRBJ2-1 TRBD2 NA TRBV18 CASSPGSGGAVEQFF TGTGCCAGCTCACCAGGCAGCGGGGGGGCCGTTGAGCAGTTCTTC
TRBJ2-1 NA NA TRBV9 CASSVPRDNEQFF TGTGCCAGCAGCGTACCTCGGGATAATGAGCAGTTCTTC
TRBJ1-5 NA once TRBV24-1 CATSESDRSNQPQHF TGTGCCACCAGTGAGTCGGACCGTAGCAATCAGCCCCAGCATTTT
TRBJ2-5 NA NA TRBV7-8 CASSLDGTIGETQYF TGTGCCAGCAGCTTAGATGGGACCATAGGGGAGACCCAGTACTTC
TRBJ2-3 TRBD2 NA TRBV29-1 CSVQGSGDSDTQYF TGCAGCGTGCAGGGTAGCGGGGATTCAGATACGCAGTATTTT
TRBJ2-1 NA few TRBV21-1 CASSTGRDHYNEQFF TGTGCCAGCAGCACAGGACGGGACCATTACAATGAGCAGTTCTTC
TRBJ2-7 NA once TRBV5-6 CASSEGGFSYEQYF TGTGCCAGCTCAGAGGGGGGTTTCTCCTACGAGCAGTACTTC
TRBJ2-3 TRBD2 few TRBV20-1 CSASLAGGPTDTQYF TGCAGTGCTAGTCTAGCGGGGGGGCCTACAGATACGCAGTATTTT
TRBJ1-1 NA few TRBV5-4 CASSPAGRNTEAFF TGTGCCAGCAGCCCGGCGGGGAGAAACACTGAAGCTTTCTTT
TRBJ1-2 TRBD1 few TRBV28 CASRPSGTGGYTF TGTGCCAGCAGGCCTTCCGGGACAGGAGGGTACACCTTC
TRBJ2-7 TRBD1 few TRBV13 CASRKAGQAYEQYF TGTGCCAGCAGAAAAGCCGGACAGGCGTACGAGCAGTACTTC
TRBJ1-5 TRBD1 few TRBV6-1 CASSFDRVSNQPQHF TGTGCCAGCAGCTTCGACAGGGTAAGCAATCAGCCCCAGCATTTT
TRBJ2-5 TRBD2 few TRBV10-2 CASSELAGIGTQYF TGCGCCAGCAGTGAGTTAGCGGGAATCGGGACCCAGTACTTC
TRBJ2-1 NA NA TRBV6-2/TRBV6-3 CASSYSWRPEQFF TGTGCCAGCAGTTACTCCTGGAGACCGGAGCAGTTCTTC
TRBJ2-3 TRBD2 NA TRBV6-2/TRBV6-3 CASSRGEDADTQYF TGTGCCAGCAGCCGGGGGGAAGACGCAGATACGCAGTATTTT
TRBJ1-2 NA NA TRBV4-3 CASSQDRGAGTYGYTF TGCGCCAGCAGCCAAGACCGGGGGGCCGGTACCTATGGCTACACCTTC
TRBJ2-6 NA NA TRBV5-6 CASSLQGLRLTGANVLTF TGTGCCAGCAGCTTGCAGGGCCTCAGACTTACTGGGGCCAACGTCCTGACTTTC
TRBJ1-6 NA NA TRBV7-9 CASSPAGYNSPLHF TGTGCCAGCAGTCCGGCAGGCTATAATTCACCCCTCCACTTT
TRBJ1-6 NA NA TRBV20-1 CSAAETIVWDSPLHF TGCAGTGCGGCTGAGACGATCGTTTGGGATTCACCCCTCCACTTT
TRBJ2-7 TRBD2 few TRBV7-2 CASSLAGNQRGTLKTQYF TGTGCCAGCAGCTTAGCGGGGAACCAGCGGGGTACATTGAAAACCCAGTACTTC
TRBJ2-1 NA few TRBV12-3/TRBV12-4 CASSVMGSEQFF TGTGCCAGCAGTGTTATGGGTTCTGAGCAGTTCTTC
TRBJ2-3 TRBD2 NA TRBV4-1 CASSQTGGGIRTDTQYF TGCGCCAGCAGCCAAACGGGAGGGGGAATCCGCACAGATACGCAGTATTTT
TRBJ2-3 TRBD1 few TRBV10-2 CASRPQGPFLTDTQYF TGCGCCAGCAGACCACAGGGGCCATTCCTAACAGATACGCAGTATTTT
TRBJ2-5 NA NA TRBV20-1 CSAPTSGQKETQYF TGCAGTGCGCCCACCTCGGGACAAAAAGAGACCCAGTACTTC
TRBJ2-5 NA few TRBV4-3 CASSQDLGGYQETQYF TGCGCCAGCAGCCAAGATCTTGGGGGGTACCAAGAGACCCAGTACTTC
TRBJ2-5 NA NA TRBV6-5 CASSSMYLRGRETQYF TGTGCCAGCAGCTCTATGTATTTACGGGGCCGGGAGACCCAGTACTTC
TRBJ2-4 TRBD1 NA TRBV20-1 CSAARQGAVNIQYF TGCAGTGCTGCCAGACAGGGGGCGGTTAACATTCAGTACTTC
TRBJ2-7 NA NA TRBV6-1 CASTQTGIYEQYF TGTGCCAGCACCCAGACAGGAATCTACGAGCAGTACTTC
TRBJ2-5 TRBD2 few TRBV14 CASSQDIPLAVNQETQYF TGTGCCAGCAGCCAAGATATCCCACTAGCGGTAAACCAAGAGACCCAGTACTTC
TRBJ2-3 TRBD2 NA TRBV7-2 CASSFLLAGRTSTDTQYF TGTGCCAGCAGCTTCCTACTAGCGGGGAGGACTAGCACAGATACGCAGTATTTT
TRBJ2-7 NA NA TRBV28 CASSPMKIRVGELAYEQYF TGTGCCAGCAGTCCCATGAAAATCCGGGTGGGGGAACTTGCCTACGAGCAGTACTTC
TRBJ1-2 NA NA TRBV7-9 CASSLREGEGGYTF TGTGCCAGCAGTCTAAGAGAGGGGGAGGGTGGCTACACCTTC
TRBJ2-1 NA few TRBV6-5 CASRSTAKQGNEQFF TGTGCCAGCAGGTCGACCGCTAAACAGGGTAATGAGCAGTTCTTC
TRBJ2-5 NA few TRBV7-2 CASSSTGLREETQYF TGTGCCAGCAGCTCGACAGGCCTTCGGGAAGAGACCCAGTACTTC
TRBJ2-7 NA NA TRBV6-2/TRBV6-3 CASSYGDISSYEQYF TGTGCCAGCAGTTACGGGGACATCAGCTCCTACGAGCAGTACTTC
TRBJ2-1 NA NA TRBV7-2 CASSLIRGVTDNEQFF TGTGCCAGCAGCTTAATCAGGGGGGTTACCGACAATGAGCAGTTCTTC
TRBJ1-2 TRBD1 few TRBV25-1 CASNQQGGYGYTF TGTGCCAGCAACCAGCAGGGGGGGTATGGCTACACCTTC
TRBJ2-7 NA few TRBV6-2/TRBV6-3 CASSYRSPTFSYEQYF TGTGCCAGCAGTTACCGCTCACCAACGTTCTCCTACGAGCAGTACTTC
TRBJ2-1 TRBD2 NA TRBV9 CASSPTSGGGVGNNEQFF TGTGCCAGCAGCCCGACTAGCGGGGGAGGGGTCGGGAACAATGAGCAGTTCTTC
TRBJ2-1 TRBD1 NA TRBV5-1 CASSPRDRGQNEQFF TGCGCCAGCAGCCCCAGGGACAGGGGCCAAAATGAGCAGTTCTTC
TRBJ2-7 NA NA TRBV6-5 CASSYLAASSYEQYF TGTGCCAGCAGTTACTTGGCGGCGAGCTCCTACGAGCAGTACTTC
TRBJ1-6 NA few TRBV12-3/TRBV12-4 CASSPVGAVNSPLHF TGTGCCAGCAGTCCCGTAGGAGCGGTTAATTCACCCCTCCACTTT
TRBJ2-1 TRBD2 NA TRBV7-2 CASSAEKAGGRSYNEQFF TGTGCCAGCAGCGCCGAGAAGGCGGGGGGTCGCTCCTACAATGAGCAGTTCTTC
TRBJ2-1 NA NA TRBV9 CASSGYGTSNEQFF TGTGCCAGCAGCGGATACGGGACTTCCAATGAGCAGTTCTTC
TRBJ2-5 NA NA TRBV20-1 CSASSRGGETQYF TGCAGTGCTAGTTCCAGGGGGGGAGAGACCCAGTACTTC
TRBJ2-5 TRBD2 few TRBV4-1 CASSQGVAGGPQETQYF TGCGCCAGCAGCCAAGGGGTAGCGGGGGGTCCTCAAGAGACCCAGTACTTC
TRBJ2-7 NA NA TRBV20-1 CSASANSGTHQYF TGCAGTGCTAGTGCTAACTCCGGGACGCATCAGTACTTC
TRBJ2-7 NA few TRBV4-3 CASSQRDGAYEQYF TGCGCCAGCAGCCAGCGGGACGGGGCCTACGAGCAGTACTTC
TRBJ2-4 NA few TRBV20-1 CSARDLSALAKNIQYF TGCAGTGCTAGAGATCTTTCTGCGCTAGCCAAAAACATTCAGTACTTC
TRBJ2-2 TRBD2 NA TRBV11-3 CASSPTSGNTGELFF TGTGCCAGCAGCCCCACTAGCGGGAACACCGGGGAGCTGTTTTTT
TRBJ1-2 NA few TRBV2 CASSEALGGYGYTF TGCGCCAGCAGTGAGGCTTTGGGAGGCTATGGCTACACCTTC
TRBJ1-2 NA NA TRBV7-2 CASSLLFGGDGYTF TGTGCCAGCAGCTTACTCTTCGGGGGGGATGGCTACACCTTC